Presented here are 19 T cell receptor beta chains from one specimen sequenced in a study of T cells after yellow fever vaccination. TCRdb used MiXCR to reprocess the 5' RACE reads, holding one entry per CDR3 protein. The sample holds about 340,000 distinct CDR3 sequences; about an eighth are singletons and the top ten take 3.2%. The material sequenced was CD4+ T cells sorted from PBMCs, taken 15 days after the yellow fever booster vaccination. The receptors derive from a man between 18 and 29 years old who received the YFV17D yellow fever vaccine.

V and J are TRBV20-1 and TRBJ2-5; 8 bases fit TRBD1. The CDR3 is 15 amino acids. Germline CDR1 DFQATT, CDR2 SNEGSKA (reference sequence). V gave up 0 bases and J gave up 4 bases; unmatched junction bases: 7. The DNA of the CDR3 is TGCAGTGCTAGAGACCCACAGGGGGGAGGAGAGACCCAGTACTTC. Amino acids: CSARDPQGGGETQYF.

The chain has TRBV5-1 and TRBJ1-4, with D tentatively TRBD1 (5 bases). The CDR3 covers 16 residues. V shed 0 bases and J shed 8 bases, with 17 bases lying between them. Germline V gene sequence: CDR1 SGHRS, CDR2 YFSETQ. The CDR3 reads CASSLGGFQSGEKLFF. The CDR3 DNA is TGCGCCAGCAGCTTGGGGGGCTTCCAATCGGGCGAAAAACTGTTTTTT.

V and J are TRBV30 and TRBJ2-2; D remains ambiguous. Trimming shortened V by 4 bases and J by 2 bases, and 8 bases separated the two germline ends. Germline values: CDR1 GTSNPN, CDR2 SVGIG (reference sequence). This CDR3 has 13 residues. CDR3 in amino acids: CAWNGFNTGELFF. DNA for the CDR3: TGTGCCTGGAATGGGTTTAACACCGGGGAGCTGTTTTTT.

The sample holds many counts of this clonotype. The gene calls are TRBV24-1 and TRBJ1-2, with a weak D call TRBD1 (6 bases). Looked up from germline, CDR1 is KGHDR and CDR2 is SFDVKD. The CDR3 runs to 16 residues. The V gene lost 3 bases and the J gene lost 8 bases, with 21 bases spanning the gap. CDR3: CATSDADGTSLGGYTF. In DNA, the CDR3 is TGTGCCACCAGTGATGCCGACGGGACATCGTTGGGCGGCTACACCTTC.

The V gene is TRBV3-1, the J gene TRBJ1-3, with D possibly TRBD1 on 5 matching bases. V was clipped by 7 bases and J by 4 bases, with 8 bases between them. The CDR3 is 12 amino acids. Per germline, CDR1 LGHDT and CDR2 YNNKEL (reference sequence). The CDR3 sequence is CASTGGGNTIYF. The CDR3 DNA sequence: TGTGCCAGCACCGGGGGGGGAAACACCATATATTTT.

This clonotype has only a few counts. V is TRBV18 and J is TRBJ2-7; TRBD1 agrees at 8 bases. Germline V gene lookup returns CDR1 KGHSH and CDR2 LQKENI. V was pared by 6 bases and J by 6 bases, with 7 bases of the junction left unmatched. This CDR3 region has 13 residues. The CDR3 sequence: CASSADRASEQYV. Here the CDR3 DNA reads TGTGCCAGCTCGGCGGACAGGGCATCCGAGCAGTACGTC.

This clonotype was detected only a few times. This rearrangement joins TRBV6-1 to TRBJ2-1; D is tentatively TRBD1 or TRBD2 (6 bases each). The CDR3 totals 14 residues. The V gene's germline CDR1 is MNHNS and CDR2 SASEGT. V was cut by 9 bases and J by 6 bases, with 18 bases left in between. The CDR3 protein is CARWEVVGGNEQFF. In DNA, the CDR3 is TGTGCCAGATGGGAGGTAGTAGGGGGCAATGAGCAGTTCTTC.

In its sample, this clonotype was seen a few times. The chain links TRBV4-2 to TRBJ2-3; D gene unclear. Trimming cost V 0 bases and J 6 bases, with 13 bases left between them. Germline values: CDR1 LGHNA, CDR2 YNFKEQ. The CDR3 has 15 residues. DNA for the CDR3: TGTGCCAGCAGCCAAGAAGGGTCACCTCGGGATACGCAGTATTTT. Encoded protein: CASSQEGSPRDTQYF.

The chain joins TRBV24-1 to TRBJ2-3; possible D gene TRBD1, 7 bases. The germline V gene has CDR1 KGHDR and CDR2 SFDVKD. V lost 7 bases to trimming and J lost 5 bases, with 15 bases between them. The length of the CDR3 is 14 residues. This CDR3 is CATRDAGGKDTQYF. In nucleotides, the CDR3 is TGTGCCACCAGGGATGCAGGGGGGAAAGATACGCAGTATTTT.

This clonotype was recorded many times. The chain recombines TRBV3-2 with TRBJ2-7; the listed D gene, TRBD1, was not tested against the DNA. TRBV3-2 is termed a pseudogene. This CDR3 region has 18 residues. The CDR3 coding sequence is TGTGCCAGCAGCCATGACGACAGGCGAGAAGGGTTACACTACGAGCAGTACGTC. This codes for CASSHDDRREGLHYEQYV.

This clonotype was recorded a few times. The chain couples TRBV11-1 to TRBJ2-5; D call uncertain. The V end lost 8 bases, the J end lost 3 bases, and 7 bases lay between the germline ends. CDR3 length equals 11 residues. Per the germline V gene, CDR1 is SGHAT and CDR2 is FQDESV (reference sequence). CDR3 bases: TGTGCCAGCGGAACGAAAGAGACCCAGTACTTC. This gives the protein CASGTKETQYF.

The rearrangement uses TRBV7-2 and TRBJ2-2; the D gene is possibly TRBD1 (7 bases). The length of the CDR3 is 18 residues. V lost 2 bases to trimming and J lost 4 bases, with 20 bases between them. The germline CDR1 and CDR2 sequences are SGHTA and FQGNSA. The CDR3 sequence is CASSLNFQGGVFTGELFF. For the CDR3, the DNA is TGTGCCAGCAGCTTAAACTTCCAGGGGGGAGTGTTCACCGGGGAGCTGTTTTTT.

This clonotype has more than one count but fewer than ten. The rearrangement joins TRBV4-3 to TRBJ2-2, with TRBD1 matching 9 bases. Germline-derived CDR1 and CDR2 are LGHNA and YSLEER. This CDR3 spans 16 amino acids. With V trimmed by 1 base and J by 5 bases, 5 bases remained unmatched. Written as DNA, the CDR3 is TGCGCCAGCAGCCAAGTATCGGGACAGGGAACCGGGGAGCTGTTTTTT. This gives the protein CASSQVSGQGTGELFF.

This clonotype has more than one count but fewer than ten. At one end, the junction sequence differs from germline, possibly due to a read error. The CDR3, as DNA: TGTGCCAGCAGCTATTGGACAGGGGCCTGGCAAGCGACCCAGTACTTC. Residues: CASSYWTGAWQATQYF. This chain links TRBV11-2 with TRBJ2-5, with 9 bases identical to TRBD1. The CDR3 is 16 amino acids. The V gene's germline CDR1 is SGHAT and CDR2 FQNNGV. The variable domain in full, with the rest retrieved from reference TRBV11-2 and TRBJ2-5, is EAGVAQSPRYKIIEKRQSVAFWCNPISGHATLYWYQQILGQGPKLLIQFQNNGVVDDSQLPKDRFSAERLKGVDSTLKIQPAKLEDSAVYLCASSYWTGAWQATQYFGPGTRLLVL.

The J gene is TRBJ1-1, the V gene TRBV20-1; weak D call: TRBD1 (6 bases). The germline gives CDR1 DFQATT, CDR2 SNEGSKA (reference sequence). Trimming stripped 6 bases from V and 1 base from J, with 12 bases between. CDR3 size: 13 residues. The CDR3: CSAPIRGNTEAFF. The DNA of the CDR3 is TGCAGTGCACCCATCAGGGGGAACACTGAAGCTTTCTTT.

This clonotype has at least ten counts. The chain joins TRBV24-1 to TRBJ2-7; 7 bases are a match to TRBD1. Germline CDR1 is KGHDR and CDR2 is SFDVKD. There are 18 residues in the CDR3. The junction had 22 bases not matched to a gene; V was cut back by 1 base and J by 11 bases. The CDR3 sequence is CATSDFWEFPGQRDLEYF. The CDR3 nucleotides are TGTGCCACCAGTGATTTTTGGGAATTCCCGGGACAGCGCGATTTAGAGTACTTC.

The chain joins TRBV7-9 to TRBJ2-3; D may correspond to TRBD1 or TRBD2 (5 bases each). CDR3 length equals 18 residues. CDR1 SEHNR and CDR2 FQNEAQ come from the germline V gene (reference sequence). Trimming took 5 bases from V and 4 from J, leaving 25 bases between them. CDR3 in DNA: TGTGCCAGCAGCCGCATGGGGAGACGGGCAGGGAACGCAGATACGCAGTATTTT. This translates into CASSRMGRRAGNADTQYF.

In its sample, this clonotype was seen a few times. An end of the junction does not agree with germline; a read error may underlie this. V usage is TRBV10-3 and J usage is TRBJ1-6; 9 nucleotides match TRBD1. In germline, CDR1 is ENHRY, CDR2 SYGVKD. This CDR3 contains 17 residues. The CDR3 reads CATSPRSGTGYNSPLHF. The CDR3 DNA reads TGTGCCACCAGTCCCCGGTCCGGGACAGGGTATAATTCACCCCTCCACTTT.

This clonotype turned up a few times. In DNA, the CDR3 is TGTGCCAGCAGTTACGGACTTCAAGAGACCCAGTACTTC. It yields the protein CASSYGLQETQYF. This rearrangement joins TRBV6-2 or TRBV6-3 to TRBJ2-5; the D gene is possibly TRBD2 (5 bases). V was shortened by 2 bases and J by 2 bases, with 6 bases between the two germline ends. Germline V gene lookup returns CDR1 MNHEY and CDR2 SVGEGT. This CDR3 contains 13 residues.